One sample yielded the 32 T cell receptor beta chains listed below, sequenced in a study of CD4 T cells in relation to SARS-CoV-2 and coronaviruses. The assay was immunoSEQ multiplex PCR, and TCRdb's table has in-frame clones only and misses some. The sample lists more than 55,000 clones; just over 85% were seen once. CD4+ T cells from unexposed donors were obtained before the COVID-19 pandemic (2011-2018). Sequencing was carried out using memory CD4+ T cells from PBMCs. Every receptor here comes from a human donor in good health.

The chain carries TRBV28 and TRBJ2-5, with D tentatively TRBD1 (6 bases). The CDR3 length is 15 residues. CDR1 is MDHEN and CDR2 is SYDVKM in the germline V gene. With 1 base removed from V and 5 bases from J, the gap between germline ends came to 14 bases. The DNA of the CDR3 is TGTGCCAGCAGTTTATTGGTCAGGGGAGTGGAGACCCAGTACTTC. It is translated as CASSLLVRGVETQYF.

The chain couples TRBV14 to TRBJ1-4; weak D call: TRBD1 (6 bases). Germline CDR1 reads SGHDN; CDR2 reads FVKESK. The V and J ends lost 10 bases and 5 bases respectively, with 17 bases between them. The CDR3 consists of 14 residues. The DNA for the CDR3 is TGTGCCACCCAAGGCCGAAGGGGGAATGAAAAACTGTTTTTT. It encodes CATQGRRGNEKLFF.

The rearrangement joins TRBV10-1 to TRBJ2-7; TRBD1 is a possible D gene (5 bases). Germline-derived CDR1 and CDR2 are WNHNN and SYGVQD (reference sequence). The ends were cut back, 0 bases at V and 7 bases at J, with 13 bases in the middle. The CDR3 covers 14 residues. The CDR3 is CASSESYRPREQYF. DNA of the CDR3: TGCGCCAGCAGTGAGTCGTACAGGCCTCGGGAGCAGTACTTC.

The chain's CDR3 is CASSQFQGSQETQYF. DNA for the CDR3: TGTGCCAGCAGCCAATTTCAGGGCTCCCAAGAGACCCAGTACTTC. The V gene is TRBV4-2, the J gene TRBJ2-5; perhaps TRBD1 as D (5 bases). This CDR3 contains 15 residues. Germline lookup yields CDR1 LGHNA and CDR2 YNFKEQ. The V end was cut by 2 bases, the J end by 1 base, with 11 bases between.

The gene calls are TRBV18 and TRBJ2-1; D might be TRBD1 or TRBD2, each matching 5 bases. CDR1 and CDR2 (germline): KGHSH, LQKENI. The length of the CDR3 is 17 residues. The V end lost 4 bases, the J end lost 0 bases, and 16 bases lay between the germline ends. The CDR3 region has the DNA TGTGCCAGCTCACAAACCGGGACCGCGAGCTCCTACAATGAGCAGTTCTTC. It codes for CASSQTGTASSYNEQFF.

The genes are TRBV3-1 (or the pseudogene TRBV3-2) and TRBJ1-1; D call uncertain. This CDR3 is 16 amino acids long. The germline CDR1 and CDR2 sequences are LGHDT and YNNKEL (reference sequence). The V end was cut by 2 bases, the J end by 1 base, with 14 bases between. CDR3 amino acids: CASSQPLGLGNTEAFF. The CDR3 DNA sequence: TGTGCCAGCAGCCAACCCCTAGGGTTAGGGAACACTGAAGCTTTCTTT.

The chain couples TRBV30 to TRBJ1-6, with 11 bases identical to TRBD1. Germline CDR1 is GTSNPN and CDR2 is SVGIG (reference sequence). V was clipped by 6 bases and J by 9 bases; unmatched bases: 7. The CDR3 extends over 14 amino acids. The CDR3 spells CACTTGTGGSPLHF. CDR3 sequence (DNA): TGTGCCTGCACCACCGGGACAGGGGGTTCACCCCTCCACTTT.

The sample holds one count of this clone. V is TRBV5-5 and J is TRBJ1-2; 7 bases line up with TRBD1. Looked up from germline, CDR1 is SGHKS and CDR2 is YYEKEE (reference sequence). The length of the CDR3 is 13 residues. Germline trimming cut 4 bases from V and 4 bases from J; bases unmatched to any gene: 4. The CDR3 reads CASSDRESYGYTF. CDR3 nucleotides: TGTGCCAGCAGCGACAGGGAAAGCTATGGCTACACCTTC.

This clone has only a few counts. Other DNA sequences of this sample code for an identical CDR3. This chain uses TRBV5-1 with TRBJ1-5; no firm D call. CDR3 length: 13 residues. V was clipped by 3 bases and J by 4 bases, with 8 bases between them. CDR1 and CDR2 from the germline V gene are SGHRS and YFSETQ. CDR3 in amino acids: CASSSGPNQPQHF. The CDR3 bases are TGCGCCAGCAGCTCCGGACCGAATCAGCCCCAGCATTTT.

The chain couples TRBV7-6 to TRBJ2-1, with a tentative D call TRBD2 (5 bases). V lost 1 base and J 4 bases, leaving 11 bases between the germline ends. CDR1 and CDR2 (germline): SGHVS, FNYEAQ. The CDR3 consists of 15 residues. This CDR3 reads CASSLETREYNEQFF. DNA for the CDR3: TGTGCCAGCAGCTTAGAAACACGGGAATACAATGAGCAGTTCTTC. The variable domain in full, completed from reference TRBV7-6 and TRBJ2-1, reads GAGVSQSPRYKVTKRGQDVALRCDPISGHVSLYWYRQALGQGPEFLTYFNYEAQQDKSGLPNDRFSAERPEGSISTLTIQRTEQRDSAMYRCASSLETREYNEQFFGPGTRLTVL.

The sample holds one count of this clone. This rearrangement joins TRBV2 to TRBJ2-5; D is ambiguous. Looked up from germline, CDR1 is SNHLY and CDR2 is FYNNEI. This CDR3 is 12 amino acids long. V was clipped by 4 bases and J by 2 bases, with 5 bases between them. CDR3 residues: CASSAVQETQYF. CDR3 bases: TGTGCCAGCAGTGCCGTGCAAGAGACCCAGTACTTC.

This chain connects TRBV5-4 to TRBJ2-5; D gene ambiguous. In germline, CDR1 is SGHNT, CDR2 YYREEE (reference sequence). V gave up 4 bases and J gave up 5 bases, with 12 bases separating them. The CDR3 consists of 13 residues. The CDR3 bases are TGTGCCAGCAGCCCAGAAAGGGTGGAGACCCAGTACTTC. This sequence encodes CASSPERVETQYF.

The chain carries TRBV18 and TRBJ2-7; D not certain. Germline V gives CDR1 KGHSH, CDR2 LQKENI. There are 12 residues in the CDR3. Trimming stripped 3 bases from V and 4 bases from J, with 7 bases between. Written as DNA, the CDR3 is TGTGCCAGCTCACCCTTTTTGTACGAGCAGTACTTC. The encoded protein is CASSPFLYEQYF.

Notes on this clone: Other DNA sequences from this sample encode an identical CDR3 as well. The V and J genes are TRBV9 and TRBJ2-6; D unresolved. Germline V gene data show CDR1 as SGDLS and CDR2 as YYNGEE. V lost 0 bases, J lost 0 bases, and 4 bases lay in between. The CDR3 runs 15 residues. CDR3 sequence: CASSVEGSGANVLTF. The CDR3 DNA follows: TGTGCCAGCAGCGTAGAGGGCTCTGGGGCCAACGTCCTGACTTTC.

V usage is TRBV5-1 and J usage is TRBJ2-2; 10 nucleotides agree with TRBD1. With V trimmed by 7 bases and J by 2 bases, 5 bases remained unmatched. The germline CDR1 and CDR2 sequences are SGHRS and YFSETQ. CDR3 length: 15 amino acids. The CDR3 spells CASRRQGANTGELFF. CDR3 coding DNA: TGCGCCAGCCGCCGACAGGGGGCAAACACCGGGGAGCTGTTTTTT.

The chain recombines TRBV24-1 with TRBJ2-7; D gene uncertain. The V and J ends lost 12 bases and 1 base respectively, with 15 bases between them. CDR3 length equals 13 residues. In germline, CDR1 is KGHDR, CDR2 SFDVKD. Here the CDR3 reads CAAKGRPSYEQYF. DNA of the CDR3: TGTGCCGCCAAGGGAAGACCTTCCTACGAGCAGTACTTC.

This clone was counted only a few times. CDR3 protein: CASSLILSGPLGPQHF. The CDR3 coding sequence is TGTGCCAGCAGCTTGATATTGTCGGGTCCCCTCGGGCCCCAGCATTTT. The chain joins TRBV5-5 to TRBJ1-5; D is undetermined. This CDR3 has 16 residues. The ends were cut back, 1 base at V and 9 bases at J, with 20 bases in the middle. The V gene's germline CDR1 is SGHKS and CDR2 YYEKEE (reference sequence).

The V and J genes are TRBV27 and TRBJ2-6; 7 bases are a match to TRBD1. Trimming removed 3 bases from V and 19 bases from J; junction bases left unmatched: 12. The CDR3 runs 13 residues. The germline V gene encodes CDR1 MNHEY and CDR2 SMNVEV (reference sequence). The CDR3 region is CASSFRQGLTFTF. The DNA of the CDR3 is TGTGCCAGCAGTTTTAGACAGGGCCTAACCTTCACTTTC.

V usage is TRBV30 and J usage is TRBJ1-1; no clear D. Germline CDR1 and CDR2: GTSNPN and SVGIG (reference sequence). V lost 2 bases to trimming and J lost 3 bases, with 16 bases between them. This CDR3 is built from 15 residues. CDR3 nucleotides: TGTGCCTGGAGTCGGGGAACTCTAATGGACACTGAAGCTTTCTTT. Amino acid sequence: CAWSRGTLMDTEAFF.

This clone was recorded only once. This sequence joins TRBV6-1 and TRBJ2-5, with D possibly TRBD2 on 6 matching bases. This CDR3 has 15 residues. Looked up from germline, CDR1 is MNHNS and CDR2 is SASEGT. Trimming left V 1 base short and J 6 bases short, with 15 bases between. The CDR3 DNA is TGTGCCAGCAGTGAAGACTTGTGGAGGGCCCAGACCCAGTACTTC. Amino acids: CASSEDLWRAQTQYF.

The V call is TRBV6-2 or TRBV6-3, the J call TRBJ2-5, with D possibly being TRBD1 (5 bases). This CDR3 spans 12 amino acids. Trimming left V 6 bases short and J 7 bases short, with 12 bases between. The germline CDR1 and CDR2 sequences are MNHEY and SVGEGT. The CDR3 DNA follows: TGTGCCAGCAGCGCTCAGGGTGGGACCCAGTACTTC. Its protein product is CASSAQGGTQYF.

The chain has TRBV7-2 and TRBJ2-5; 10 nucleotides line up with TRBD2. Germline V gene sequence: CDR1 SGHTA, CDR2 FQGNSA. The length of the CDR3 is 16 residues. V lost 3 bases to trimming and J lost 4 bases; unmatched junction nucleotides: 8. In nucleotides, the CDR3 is TGTGCCAGCAGCTTGGTGGGAGCGGGAGGGCTAGAGACCCAGTACTTC. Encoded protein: CASSLVGAGGLETQYF.

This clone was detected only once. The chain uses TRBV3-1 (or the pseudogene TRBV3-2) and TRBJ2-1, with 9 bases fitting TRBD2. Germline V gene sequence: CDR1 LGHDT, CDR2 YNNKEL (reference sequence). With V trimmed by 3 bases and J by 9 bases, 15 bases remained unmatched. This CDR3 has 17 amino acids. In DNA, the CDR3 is TGTGCCAGCAGCCACCCCAGGGAGGGGACTAGCATCAGTGAGCAGTTCTTC. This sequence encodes CASSHPREGTSISEQFF.

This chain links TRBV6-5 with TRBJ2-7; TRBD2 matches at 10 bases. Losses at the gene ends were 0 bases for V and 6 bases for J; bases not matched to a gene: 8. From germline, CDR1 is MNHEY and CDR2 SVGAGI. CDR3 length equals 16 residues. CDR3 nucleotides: TGTGCCAGCAGTTACTCCCCTAGCGGGAGATCCGGCGAGCAGTACTTC. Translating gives CASSYSPSGRSGEQYF.

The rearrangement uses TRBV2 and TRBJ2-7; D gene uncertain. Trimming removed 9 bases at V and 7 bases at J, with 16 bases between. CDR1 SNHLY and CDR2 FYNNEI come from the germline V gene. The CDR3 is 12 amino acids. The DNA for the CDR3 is TGTGCCAGGGGAAATTCCTTCGGGGAGCAGTACTTC. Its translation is CARGNSFGEQYF.

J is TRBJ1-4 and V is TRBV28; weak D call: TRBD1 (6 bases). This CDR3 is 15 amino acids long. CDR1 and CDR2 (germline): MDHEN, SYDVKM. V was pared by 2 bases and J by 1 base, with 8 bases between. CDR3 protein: CASSLGGLTNEKLFF. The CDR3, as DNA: TGTGCCAGCAGTTTAGGGGGGCTAACTAATGAAAAACTGTTTTTT.

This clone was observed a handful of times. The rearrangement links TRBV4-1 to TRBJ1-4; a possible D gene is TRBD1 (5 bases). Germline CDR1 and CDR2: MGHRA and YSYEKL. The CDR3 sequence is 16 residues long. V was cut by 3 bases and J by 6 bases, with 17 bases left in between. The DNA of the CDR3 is TGCGCCAGCAGCCAGCAGACCGGGGCCCGAGATGAAAAACTGTTTTTT. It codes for CASSQQTGARDEKLFF.

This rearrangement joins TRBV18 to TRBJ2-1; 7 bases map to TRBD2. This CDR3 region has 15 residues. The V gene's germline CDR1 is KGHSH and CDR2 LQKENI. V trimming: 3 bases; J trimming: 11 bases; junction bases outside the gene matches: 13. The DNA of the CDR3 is TGTGCCAGCTCACCCCAGCGGGAAAGAGATAAGAAGCAGTTCTTC. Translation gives CASSPQRERDKKQFF.

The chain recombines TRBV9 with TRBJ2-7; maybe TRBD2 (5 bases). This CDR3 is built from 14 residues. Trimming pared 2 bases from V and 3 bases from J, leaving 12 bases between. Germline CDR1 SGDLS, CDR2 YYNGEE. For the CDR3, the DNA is TGTGCCAGCAGCGTCCAAGACGGGGACTACGAGCAGTACTTC. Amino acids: CASSVQDGDYEQYF.

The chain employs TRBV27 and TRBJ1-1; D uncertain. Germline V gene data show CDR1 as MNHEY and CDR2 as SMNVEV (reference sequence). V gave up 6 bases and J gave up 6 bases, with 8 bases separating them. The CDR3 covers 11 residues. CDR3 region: CASRTDPEAFF. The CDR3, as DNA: TGTGCCAGCAGGACTGACCCTGAAGCTTTCTTT.

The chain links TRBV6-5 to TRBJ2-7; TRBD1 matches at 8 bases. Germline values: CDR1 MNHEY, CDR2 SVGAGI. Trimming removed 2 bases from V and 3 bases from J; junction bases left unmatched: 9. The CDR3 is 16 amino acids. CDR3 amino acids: CASSYPDRDRFYEQYF. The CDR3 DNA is TGTGCCAGCAGTTACCCAGATCGGGACAGGTTCTACGAGCAGTACTTC.

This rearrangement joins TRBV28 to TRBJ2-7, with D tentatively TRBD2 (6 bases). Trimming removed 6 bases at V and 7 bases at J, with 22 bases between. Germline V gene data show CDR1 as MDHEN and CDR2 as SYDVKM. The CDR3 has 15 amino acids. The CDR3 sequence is CASSPTGSGREEQYF. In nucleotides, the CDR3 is TGTGCCAGCAGCCCCACGGGGTCAGGGCGGGAAGAGCAGTACTTC.